Shown below are 3 T cell receptor beta chains from a single sample sequenced in a study of cytomegalovirus exposure and HLA in healthy donors. Method: immunoSEQ multiplex PCR; TCRdb's copy keeps in-frame clones and lacks some. The sample shows 300,000 or so clones, roughly 87% of them seen only once. Specimen: PBMCs. The receptors originated from a man aged 30-40 years in good health and CMV-seronegative.

The V call is TRBV7-9, the J call TRBJ1-2; D ambiguous. Trimming cost V 5 bases and J 4 bases, with 8 bases left between them. CDR3 length: 12 residues. Germline CDR1 reads SEHNR; CDR2 reads FQNEAQ (reference sequence). The CDR3 sequence: CASSPTAYGYTF. The CDR3, as DNA: TGTGCCAGCAGCCCTACCGCCTATGGCTACACCTTC.

The rearrangement links TRBV5-5 to TRBJ1-5; no definite D call. Germline values: CDR1 SGHKS, CDR2 YYEKEE (reference sequence). Trimming cost V 0 bases and J 2 bases, with 6 bases left between them. The CDR3 loop spans 14 amino acids. As DNA, the CDR3 is TGTGCCAGCAGCTTGGTGCCGGGCAATCAGCCCCAGCATTTT. Translated, it gives CASSLVPGNQPQHF.

DNA of the CDR3: TGTGCCAGCAGTTCTACCGGGTACTCTGGGGCCAACGTCCTGACTTTC. It codes for CASSSTGYSGANVLTF. The chain joins TRBV2 to TRBJ2-6; D gene ambiguous. This CDR3 region has 16 residues. In germline, CDR1 is SNHLY, CDR2 FYNNEI. V lost 5 bases, J lost 0 bases, and 11 bases lay in between.